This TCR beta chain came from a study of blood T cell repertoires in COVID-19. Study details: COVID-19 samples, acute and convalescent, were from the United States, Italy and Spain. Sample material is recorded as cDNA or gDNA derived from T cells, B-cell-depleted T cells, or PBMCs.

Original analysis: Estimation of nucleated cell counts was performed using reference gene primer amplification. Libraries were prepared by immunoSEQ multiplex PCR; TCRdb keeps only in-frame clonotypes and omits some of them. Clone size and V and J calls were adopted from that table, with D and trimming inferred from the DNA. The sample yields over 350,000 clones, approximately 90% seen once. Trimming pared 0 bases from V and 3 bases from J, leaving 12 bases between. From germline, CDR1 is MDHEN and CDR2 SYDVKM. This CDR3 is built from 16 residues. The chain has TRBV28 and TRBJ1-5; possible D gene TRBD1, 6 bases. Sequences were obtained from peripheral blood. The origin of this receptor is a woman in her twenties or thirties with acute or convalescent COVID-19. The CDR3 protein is CASSLWMTGDNQPQHF. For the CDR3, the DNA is TGTGCCAGCAGTTTATGGATGACAGGAGACAATCAGCCCCAGCATTTT.